These 2 T cell receptor beta chains originate from one sample sequenced in a study of blood T cell repertoires in COVID-19. Profiling relied on immunoSEQ multiplex PCR, and the TCRdb table lists in-frame clones only, not all of them. This sample carries 140,000 to 150,000 clones, 80% to 90% of them seen once, and the ten largest clones take roughly 8%. Input material: peripheral blood. These receptors all stem from a woman aged 60-75 years with COVID-19, enrolled during active disease.

The CDR3 region is CSVEGRGRLPNYGYTF. In DNA form, the CDR3 reads TGCAGCGTTGAAGGCAGGGGGCGCTTACCCAACTATGGCTACACCTTC. The chain carries TRBV29-1 and TRBJ1-2; 8 nucleotides agree with TRBD1. CDR3 size: 16 residues. The V gene's germline CDR1 is SQVTM and CDR2 ANQGSEA. V shed 1 base, J shed 2 bases, and the junction held 9 bases outside the gene matches.

V gene TRBV7-3 combines with J gene TRBJ2-1; unclear D gene. Trimming took 5 bases from V and 7 from J, leaving 21 bases between them. Germline V gene lookup returns CDR1 SGHTA and CDR2 FQGTGA. The CDR3 consists of 16 residues. This chain's CDR3 is CASSPNVPQEGNEQFF. The CDR3, as DNA: TGTGCCAGCAGCCCAAACGTGCCCCAGGAAGGTAATGAGCAGTTCTTC.